This T cell receptor beta chain was sequenced for a study of T cell changes during pregnancy in multiple sclerosis (dated by TCRdb to 2018 to 2020). A note on the overall study: In women with multiple sclerosis, the researchers looked at how the T cell repertoire shifted as pregnancy progressed.

The V end loses 7 bases and the J end loses 4 bases, and a stretch of 14 bases separates them. The CDR3 holds 13 amino acids from the cysteine to the phenylalanine. The entry retains the CDR3 DNA only, 39 bases that are in frame from base 1. CDR1 SQVTM and CDR2 ANQGSEA were looked up in the germline V gene. The library relied on the immunoSEQ multiplex PCR assay. TCRdb's version of the immuneACCESS table is confined to in-frame rearrangements and falls short of the full clone set. An unresolved V gene accounts for under half of the shortfall where checked; the remainder is of unknown origin. Within this sample are about 76,000 clones, with 94% of them counted one time only. Clones ranked in the top ten supply less than 0.6% of the sample. This clone was picked up one time. It has no known antigen specificity. Base qualities are not recorded, but no much larger clone differs from it by a single base.

Sequencing was performed on peripheral blood, taken in the third trimester of pregnancy. This clonotype was sampled from a female donor with multiple sclerosis, enrolled in a pregnancy study. The chain links TRBV29-1 with TRBJ2-4; TRBD2 could be the D gene, as 6 bases match. The CDR3 protein: CSGSPGVKNIQYF. The nucleotide sequence reads TGCAGCGGTTCCCCGGGGGTGAAAAACATTCAGTACTTC.